Here is one T cell receptor (beta chain) with its context. This clone's antigen is unknown. No much larger clone is present one base from it, and per-base qualities are unavailable. The CDR3 numbers 14 residues from cysteine through phenylalanine. Of the read, only the CDR3 DNA is kept; its 42 bases are in frame from base 1. Reading the germline V gene gives CDR1 SGHRS and CDR2 YFSETQ. Trimming costs V 0 bases and J 3 bases, and their ends lie 10 bases apart. TCRbeta CDR3 regions were amplified from genomic DNA using the immunoSEQ Assay, a bias-controlled multiplex PCR. The paper's data handling went like this. The number of nucleated cells in each sample was estimated by amplification of reference gene primers within the assay. To quantify the absolute abundance of each unique TCRbeta CDR3 rearrangement, sequence reads were collapsed and filtered. For each sample, productive Simpson clonality was calculated as the square root of Simpson's diversity index across productive rearrangements. This immuneACCESS table, as held by TCRdb, lists in-frame sequences with V and J called but not all clones. Of the missing ones, under half trace to an unresolved V gene in checked studies; the others have no known cause. V and J calls and clone size are given by that table; D and trimming were obtained from the DNA. This sample comprises some 110,000 clones, around nine tenths of them detected only once. The top ten hold about 4.5% of the sample.

The data were taken from a study of blood T cell repertoires in COVID-19 (dated by TCRdb to between 2020 and 2021). Some background on the complete study: Samples from collaborators originated in the United States, Italy and Spain and spanned both the acute and convalescent phases of COVID-19. Subjects who had been exposed to COVID-19, were actively infected with it, or had recovered from it provided the deeply sampled blood TCRbeta repertoires that made up the dataset. The prospective study material was composed of cDNA or gDNA derived from T cells, B-cell-depleted T cells, or PBMCs. The repertoires were released in a freely available public database meant as a resource for research on the immune response to SARS-CoV-2. A de-identified subject ID, COVID-19 status, age in years and sex were almost always included in the sample metadata. Where available, HLA class I and class II types were obtained from metadata supplied by the sample provider rather than from assay-based typing. Samples came from the ongoing ImmuneRACE study (first 160 participants) plus 1,254 subjects from 6 global collaborators. The study at large found these results: Clinical and demographic metadata were provided uncurated, with the amount varying by source and participant.

The collaborating institutions used their own protocols to collect whole blood in K2EDTA tubes. For TCRbeta analysis, collaborator samples were shipped as frozen whole blood, as isolated PBMCs, or as DNA extracted from either sample type. The rearrangement joined TRBV5-1 to TRBJ2-7; TRBD1 might be the D gene, on 6 matching bases. Sequencing was carried out using peripheral blood. The sequence was collected from a man in his forties with acute or convalescent COVID-19. The CDR3 region reads CASSLEQGFYEQYF. The DNA sequence is given as TGCGCCAGCAGCTTGGAGCAGGGGTTCTACGAGCAGTACTTC.